This TCR beta chain was recorded in a study of T-cell memory formation after mild COVID-19. Study-level background: TCR clustering was largely donor specific.

Trimming pared 6 bases from V and 8 bases from J, leaving 16 bases between. The CDR3 sequence is 13 residues long. CDR1 SNHLY and CDR2 FYNNEI come from the germline V gene. Study findings and constraints: Proof of SARS-CoV-2 specificity was absent for the second-wave clones that crested on day 37. CD4/CD8 balance characterized clones contracting day 15 to 85, and CD4+ skew characterized later expanders.

This clonotype was found once. The antigen remains undetermined. With constant-segment primers, 5'RACE yielded cDNA libraries of TCR alpha and TCR beta that carried sample barcodes and UMIs. Via MiXCR, TCRdb re-called the 5' RACE reads, giving one row per CDR3 protein. The sample records some 120,000 distinct CDR3 sequences, about 18% being singletons. The sample was PBMCs or a T cell subset sorted from them (not recorded which). This TCR came from a man between 18 and 35 years old who had mild COVID-19 (a few samples of this study predate the infection). Cell type and time point are not known. V gene TRBV2 combines with J gene TRBJ1-2; D remains ambiguous. The CDR3 is CASRRLQDSGYTF. The DNA for the CDR3 is TGTGCCAGCAGAAGGCTGCAGGATTCGGGCTACACCTTC.